These 30 T cell receptor beta chains originate from one sample sequenced in a study of blood T cells in healthy people across ages. PCR was performed a second time for about 7 to 12 cycles using a sample-barcoded 5' primer and a J-beta primer mix. TCRdb independently ran MiXCR on the 5' RACE reads; one entry per CDR3 protein. The sample consists of just over 1 million distinct CDR3 sequences, less than 50% of them appearing once. Sequencing was performed on blood. The receptors originated from a woman in her sixties in good health.

The rearrangement uses TRBV28 and TRBJ1-5; TRBD1 might be the D (6 bases). V was cut by 9 bases and J by 0 bases, with 15 bases left in between. The germline gives CDR1 MDHEN, CDR2 SYDVKM. The CDR3 consists of 15 residues. In nucleotides, the CDR3 is TGTGCCAGTCGGGGGCAGGATTATAGCAATCAGCCCCAGCATTTT. This encodes CASRGQDYSNQPQHF.

There are a few counts of this clonotype. This chain connects TRBV20-1 to TRBJ2-1; tentatively, D is TRBD1 or TRBD2 (5 bases each). In germline, CDR1 is DFQATT, CDR2 SNEGSKA (reference sequence). This CDR3 has 15 residues. V lost 3 bases and J 4 bases, leaving 16 bases between the germline ends. CDR3 sequence reads: CSASSNRRAYNEQFF. The CDR3 coding sequence is TGCAGTGCTAGCTCCAACAGGCGGGCTTACAATGAGCAGTTCTTC.

J is TRBJ1-4 and V is TRBV11-2; tentatively, D is TRBD1 (6 bases). CDR1 and CDR2 (germline): SGHAT, FQNNGV. V was clipped by 3 bases and J by 0 bases, with 14 bases between them. The CDR3 is made up of 17 amino acids. The CDR3 sequence: CASSFRTARSTNEKLFF. CDR3 nucleotide sequence: TGTGCCAGCAGCTTCAGGACAGCGCGCTCAACTAATGAAAAACTGTTTTTT.

This clonotype appeared once. Here the CDR3 reads CASSERGPDTQYF. The CDR3 DNA sequence: TGCGCCAGCAGTGAACGGGGACCAGATACGCAGTATTTT. This chain links TRBV10-1 with TRBJ2-3; D may correspond to TRBD1 or TRBD2 (5 bases each). CDR3 length: 13 residues. Germline V CDR1 and CDR2: WNHNN, SYGVQD (reference sequence). Trimming removed 3 bases from V and 4 bases from J, with 8 bases in between.

V is TRBV10-3 and J is TRBJ2-3; TRBD2 matches at 8 bases. V lost 7 bases to trimming and J lost 3 bases; unmatched junction nucleotides: 6. The CDR3 runs 14 residues. The germline CDR1 and CDR2 sequences are ENHRY and SYGVKD. CDR3 DNA: TGTGCCATCAAAGCGGGAGCGTGGACAGATACGCAGTATTTT. Protein product: CAIKAGAWTDTQYF.

The sample holds a few counts of this clonotype. The chain links TRBV25-1 to TRBJ1-2; TRBD1 matches 11 bases. The germline V gene encodes CDR1 MGHDK and CDR2 SYGVNS. CDR3 length: 13 residues. The V segment lost 5 bases and the J segment 8 bases; nucleotides outside the gene matches: 4. The CDR3 region is CASSRTGGAGYTF. The CDR3 nucleotides are TGTGCCAGCAGTAGGACAGGGGGCGCAGGCTACACCTTC.

The chain has TRBV24-1 and TRBJ2-3, with 7 positions matching TRBD2. Germline V gene lookup returns CDR1 KGHDR and CDR2 SFDVKD. This CDR3 has 16 amino acids. With 3 bases clipped from V and 3 bases from J, the junction kept 8 bases outside the gene matches. This chain's CDR3 is CATSDLAEMGTDTQYF. CDR3 nucleotide sequence: TGTGCCACCAGTGATCTAGCGGAGATGGGAACAGATACGCAGTATTTT.

The CDR3 DNA is TGCGCCAGCAGCTGGATGGGACTAGCGGGAGTTCAGGGCTCCTACGAGCAGTACTTC. This codes for CASSWMGLAGVQGSYEQYF. The chain uses TRBV5-1 and TRBJ2-7; 14 bases map to TRBD2. This CDR3 comprises 19 residues. Germline values: CDR1 SGHRS, CDR2 YFSETQ. V lost 3 bases to trimming and J lost 0 bases; unmatched junction nucleotides: 11.

V is TRBV29-1 and J is TRBJ1-4; 7 nucleotides line up with TRBD1. The germline gives CDR1 SQVTM, CDR2 ANQGSEA. The CDR3 loop spans 13 amino acids. V was pared by 7 bases and J by 5 bases, with 7 bases of the junction left unmatched. This CDR3 reads CSASTGPNEKLFF. The CDR3 DNA follows: TGCAGCGCATCGACAGGGCCGAATGAAAAACTGTTTTTT.

The J gene is TRBJ2-1, the V gene TRBV9, with unresolved D. The V end lost 2 bases, the J end lost 5 bases, and 8 bases lay between the germline ends. CDR1 SGDLS and CDR2 YYNGEE come from the germline V gene. The CDR3 extends over 13 amino acids. The CDR3 nucleotides are TGTGCCAGCAGCGTTTCCCTAGACAATGAGCAGTTCTTC. This gives the protein CASSVSLDNEQFF. The variable domain in full, completed from reference TRBV9 and TRBJ2-1, reads DSGVTQTPKHLITATGQRVTLRCSPRSGDLSVYWYQQSLDQGLQFLIQYYNGEERAKGNILERFSAQQFPDLHSELNLSSLELGDSALYFCASSVSLDNEQFFGPGTRLTVL.

The chain uses TRBV7-6 and TRBJ2-7, with D maybe TRBD2 (6 bases). Germline V CDR1 and CDR2: SGHVS, FNYEAQ. The CDR3 runs 15 residues. Trimming stripped 1 base from V and 5 bases from J, with 15 bases between. In nucleotides, the CDR3 is TGTGCCAGCAGCTTAGACGCCCCGGGGAGGAACGAGCAGTACTTC. As protein: CASSLDAPGRNEQYF.

This chain uses TRBV5-1 with TRBJ2-3; D may correspond to TRBD1 or TRBD2 (6 bases each). V dropped 0 bases and J dropped 4 bases, with 12 bases sitting between them. Germline CDR1 SGHRS, CDR2 YFSETQ. The CDR3 totals 15 residues. Here the CDR3 reads CASSLEGGRSDTQYF. The CDR3 DNA reads TGCGCCAGCAGCTTGGAGGGGGGTAGATCAGATACGCAGTATTTT.

This clonotype came up a few times. The rearrangement uses TRBV27 and TRBJ2-7; D could derive from TRBD1 or TRBD2 (5 bases each). With 7 bases removed from V and 4 bases from J, the gap between germline ends came to 17 bases. Germline CDR1 reads MNHEY; CDR2 reads SMNVEV (reference sequence). CDR3 length: 14 residues. CDR3 nucleotide sequence: TGTGCCAGCACTGACCTAGGGACCTCGTACGAGCAGTACTTC. Translated: CASTDLGTSYEQYF.

Ten or more counts support this clonotype. This chain uses TRBV20-1 with TRBJ2-7, with D perhaps TRBD2 (5 bases). Trimming took off 5 bases at V and 3 bases at J, with 17 bases between the two ends. Per the germline V gene, CDR1 is DFQATT and CDR2 is SNEGSKA (reference sequence). The CDR3 is 14 amino acids. The CDR3, as DNA: TGCAGTGCTCCCTCCCCTAGCCTCCTCTACGAGCAGTACTTC. Its translation: CSAPSPSLLYEQYF.

J is TRBJ2-3 and V is TRBV6-5, with 14 bases aligning to TRBD2. The germline CDR1 and CDR2 sequences are MNHEY and SVGAGI. J was trimmed by 5 bases and V by 2 bases; bases with no gene match: 3. This CDR3 contains 16 residues. CDR3 protein: CASSYQGLAGVDTQYF. CDR3 DNA sequence: TGTGCCAGCAGTTACCAGGGACTAGCGGGAGTAGATACGCAGTATTTT.

This clonotype was recorded a few times. This rearrangement joins TRBV25-1 to TRBJ2-7; possible D gene TRBD2, 6 bases. Between the trimmed V and J ends, which lost 6 bases and 2 bases, there was a span of 17 bases. Per germline, CDR1 MGHDK and CDR2 SYGVNS. The CDR3 is 15 amino acids. In nucleotides, the CDR3 is TGTGCCAGCAGCCTCGGGGCTAGCGTTGCCTACGAGCAGTACTTC. Translation gives CASSLGASVAYEQYF.

The rearrangement links TRBV21-1 to TRBJ2-7; no DNA check was done on the table's D call, TRBD2. TRBV21-1 counts as a pseudogene. The CDR3 has 15 amino acids. CDR3: CASSGLAGGHYEQYF. DNA for the CDR3: TGTGCCAGCAGCGGACTAGCGGGAGGCCACTACGAGCAGTACTTC.

The chain combines TRBV24-1 with TRBJ2-7; D may be TRBD2 (7 bases). The CDR3 sequence is 19 residues long. Germline-derived CDR1 and CDR2 are KGHDR and SFDVKD. Trimming left V 4 bases short and J 7 bases short, with 31 bases between. The CDR3 reads CATSDSQGSRRESYNEQYF. CDR3 nucleotides: TGTGCCACCAGTGACTCACAGGGCTCGAGGCGGGAGTCCTACAATGAGCAGTACTTC.

This clonotype was counted ten times or more. The chain is built from TRBV2 and TRBJ2-4; 9 bases align to TRBD1. The J segment lost 2 bases and the V segment lost 1 base, leaving 3 bases of the junction unmatched. This CDR3 is built from 16 residues. Germline values: CDR1 SNHLY, CDR2 FYNNEI. The CDR3 protein is CASSEGTGESKNIQYF. CDR3 DNA: TGTGCCAGCAGTGAAGGGACAGGGGAATCCAAAAACATTCAGTACTTC.

The chain has TRBV20-1 and TRBJ2-7; D is possibly TRBD1 (6 bases). The V gene's germline CDR1 is DFQATT and CDR2 SNEGSKA (reference sequence). The CDR3 is made up of 13 amino acids. Trimming pared 6 bases from V and 4 bases from J, leaving 16 bases between. CDR3 region: CSAQGLAVYEQYF. In nucleotides, the CDR3 is TGCAGTGCCCAGGGGCTAGCCGTGTACGAGCAGTACTTC.

This clonotype occurred a few times. The chain couples TRBV29-1 to TRBJ1-2; tentatively, D is TRBD1 (5 bases). Per the germline V gene, CDR1 is SQVTM and CDR2 is ANQGSEA. V was pared by 7 bases and J by 3 bases, with 12 bases between. This CDR3 contains 12 residues. The CDR3 coding sequence is TGCAGCGGGATATGGGGGGACTATGGCTACACCTTC. Translated, it gives CSGIWGDYGYTF.

This clonotype was detected a few times. The chain uses TRBV29-1 and TRBJ2-7; 7 positions agree with TRBD1. Germline CDR1 reads SQVTM; CDR2 reads ANQGSEA. The junction had 7 bases not matched to a gene; V was cut back by 7 bases and J by 4 bases. The CDR3 loop spans 12 amino acids. CDR3 in DNA: TGCAGCGGGACGGACAGGTTTTACGAGCAGTACTTC. It yields the protein CSGTDRFYEQYF.

Concerning this clonotype: A much larger clonotype is one base distant, so this may be a read error. This sequence joins TRBV6-6 and TRBJ1-2; no clear D. This CDR3 is built from 14 residues. CDR1 is MNHNY, CDR2 SVGAGI, per germline (reference sequence). With 5 bases removed from V and 5 bases from J, the gap between germline ends came to 15 bases. Here the CDR3 reads CASSDGGSLYGYTF. The CDR3 region has the DNA TGTGCCAGCAGTGACGGTGGCAGTCTTTATGGCTACACCTTC.

This chain links TRBV3-1 with TRBJ2-3, with unresolved D. The germline gives CDR1 LGHDT, CDR2 YNNKEL (reference sequence). The V gene lost 5 bases and the J gene lost 7 bases, with 10 bases spanning the gap. The CDR3 runs 12 residues. As DNA, the CDR3 is TGTGCCAGCAGCGGCGCATCAAATACGCAGTATTTT. It is translated as CASSGASNTQYF.

With respect to this clonotype: The junction differs from germline at one of its ends, possibly a read error. The chain links TRBV7-8 to TRBJ1-6; 10 bases fit TRBD1. The CDR3 loop spans 16 amino acids. Germline CDR1 and CDR2: SGHVS and FQNEAQ. CDR3 bases: TGTGCCAGCAGCTCGGGATCGACAGGGGGCGGATCACCCCCCCACTTT. This encodes CASSSGSTGGGSPPHF.

This clonotype is a singleton in its sample. The chain uses TRBV5-1 and TRBJ2-1; 16 bases fit TRBD2. The CDR3 runs 18 residues. Germline V CDR1 and CDR2: SGHRS, YFSETQ. Trimming took 3 bases from V and 1 from J; bases not matched to a gene: 4. In nucleotides, the CDR3 is TGCGCCAGCAGCTCGGGACTAGCGGGAGGGCTTTCCTACAATGAGCAGTTCTTC. It encodes CASSSGLAGGLSYNEQFF.

Turning to this clonotype: An end of the junction differs from the germline gene, which may be a read error. The rearrangement links TRBV7-3 to TRBJ2-3; tentatively, D is TRBD1 or TRBD2 (6 bases each). The CDR3 runs to 14 residues. CDR1 is SGHTA and CDR2 is FQGTGA in the germline V gene. The CDR3 protein is CTSGPGAGTDTQYF. In nucleotides, the CDR3 is TGTACCAGCGGCCCGGGGGCAGGCACAGATACGCAGTATTTT. Complete variable domain (other parts from reference TRBV7-3 and TRBJ2-3): GAGVSQTPSNKVTEKGKYVELRCDPISGHTALYWYRQSLGQGPEFLIYFQGTGAADDSGLPNDRFFAVRPEGSVSTLKIQRTERGDSAVYLCTSGPGAGTDTQYFGPGTRLTVL.

This clonotype occurred a few times. V and J are TRBV3-1 and TRBJ2-3; D gene ambiguous. Germline CDR1 LGHDT, CDR2 YNNKEL (reference sequence). Trimming removed 6 bases from V and 6 bases from J, with 13 bases in between. This CDR3 comprises 13 residues. The CDR3 reads CASRRTVGDTQYF. CDR3 nucleotide sequence: TGTGCCAGCAGACGGACCGTGGGGGATACGCAGTATTTT.

This clonotype occurred a few times. The V and J genes are TRBV11-2 and TRBJ2-3; TRBD1 might be the D (5 bases). The germline V gene has CDR1 SGHAT and CDR2 FQNNGV. The CDR3 extends over 16 amino acids. V lost 0 bases and J 6 bases, leaving 16 bases between the germline ends. DNA of the CDR3: TGTGCCAGCAGCTTAGATGGTAGCCCTAACAGGGATACGCAGTATTTT. It translates to CASSLDGSPNRDTQYF.

J is TRBJ2-7 and V is TRBV5-1, with 10 bases lining up with TRBD2. Per germline, CDR1 SGHRS and CDR2 YFSETQ. V gave up 5 bases and J gave up 3 bases; unmatched junction bases: 8. The CDR3 contains 15 residues. Written as DNA, the CDR3 is TGCGCCAGCAGGTCTAGCGGGAGAGGACTCTACGAGCAGTACTTC. It translates to CASRSSGRGLYEQYF.